The 4 T cell receptor beta chains presented below share a single source sample, sequenced in a study of blood T cell repertoires in COVID-19. Some clones are missing from TCRdb's copy, which holds only in-frame ones; the method was immunoSEQ multiplex PCR. Found here are about 240,000 clones, about 84% of them singletons; the top ten hold about 12%. The sample taken for sequencing was peripheral blood. The receptors stem from a man at least 80 years old with acute or convalescent COVID-19.

This chain connects TRBV6-2 or TRBV6-3 to TRBJ2-5, with 7 bases identical to TRBD2. J gave up 0 bases and V 4 bases, and 8 bases lay outside the gene matches. There are 16 residues in the CDR3. Per germline, CDR1 MNHEY and CDR2 SVGEGT. CDR3 amino acids: CASSSRTRVDQETQYF. The CDR3 bases are TGTGCCAGCAGTTCAAGGACTAGGGTCGACCAAGAGACCCAGTACTTC.

This clone was seen only once. The chain combines TRBV27 with TRBJ1-5; tentative D call: TRBD1 (6 bases). Trimming removed 3 bases at V and 3 bases at J, with 12 bases between. The CDR3 has 15 amino acids. Germline V gene data show CDR1 as MNHEY and CDR2 as SMNVEV (reference sequence). CDR3 amino acids: CASSFGRGDNQPQHF. The CDR3 DNA reads as TGTGCCAGCAGTTTTGGCAGGGGCGACAATCAGCCCCAGCATTTT.

The V gene is TRBV6-2 or TRBV6-3, the J gene TRBJ1-6; 10 bases agree with TRBD1. CDR1 and CDR2 (germline): MNHEY, SVGEGT. The CDR3 totals 16 residues. After removal of 4 bases from V and 10 bases from J, the junction contained 10 bases not matched to a gene. In nucleotides, the CDR3 is TGTGCCAGCAGTTCCAGACAGACAGGGGGCGGATCACCCCTCCACTTT. Residues: CASSSRQTGGGSPLHF.

This clone was observed a single time. The J gene is TRBJ1-1, the V gene TRBV6-5; unclear D gene. V was shortened by 10 bases and J by 4 bases, with 10 bases between the two germline ends. Germline CDR1 reads MNHEY; CDR2 reads SVGAGI. CDR3 length equals 11 residues. The CDR3 region is CAIVGVTEAFF. The CDR3 coding sequence is TGTGCCATCGTCGGGGTCACTGAAGCTTTCTTT.